In this sample, the clone carrying this T cell receptor beta chain turned up a few times. Antigen: not known. The entry originates in a study of beta chain features in type 1 diabetes. Study findings and constraints: VDJ junctions from patients with type 1 diabetes contained fewer insertions and more deletions. Any HLA type influence on TCRB rearrangement was left unresolved here.

All of the isolated RNA was reverse transcribed, so expressed TCRB transcripts were sequenced. Sequencing was performed with immunoSEQ multiplex PCR; in TCRdb, only in-frame clones are kept and a portion is missing. The sample lists some 220,000 clones, about a tenth occurring once. V shed 2 bases and J shed 0 bases, with 10 bases lying between them. This CDR3 has 16 amino acids. CDR1 and CDR2 (germline): MNHEY, SVGAGI. What was sequenced was central memory CD4+ T cells from blood. This TCR came from a man aged 18-30 years in good health. The J gene is TRBJ2-2, the V gene TRBV6-5; D unclear. The DNA of the CDR3 is TGTGCCAGCAGTTACAGACGAGACGCGAACACCGGGGAGCTGTTTTTT. The encoded protein is CASSYRRDANTGELFF.